Sequencing of this T cell receptor (beta chain) was carried out in a study of technical replicates of blood from several donors. Libraries were prepared by immunoSEQ multiplex PCR; TCRdb keeps only in-frame clonotypes and omits some of them. The sample lists around 79,000 clones; 75% to 95% were seen once. The TCR was taken from a human donor in good health. Some clones in this sample may be carry-over from other donors' samples. Material: T cells isolated from PBMCs.

The CDR3 sequence is CASSLVRGDSTNYGYTF. As DNA, the CDR3 is TGTGCCAGCAGTTTAGTACGCGGGGACAGCACTAACTATGGCTACACCTTC. The chain uses TRBV27 and TRBJ1-2; 7 positions agree with TRBD1. CDR1 and CDR2 from the germline V gene are MNHEY and SMNVEV (reference sequence). V trimming: 2 bases; J trimming: 0 bases; junction bases outside the gene matches: 9. The CDR3 is made up of 17 amino acids.